This TCR beta chain was found in a study of spatial heterogeneity in lung cancer (dated by TCRdb to the late 2010s). Background for the entire study: Beta-chain transcripts were consistently detected in greater numbers than alpha-chain transcripts, which likely reflects a higher abundance of beta-chain transcripts. In the raw uncorrected reads, each unique combination of TCR and UMI appeared more than ten times on average. Both alpha and beta chains were TCR-sequenced in samples taken at surgery, namely 220 tumor regions, 62 to 70 matched nontumor lung samples and around 53 PBMC samples. In non-small cell lung cancer, the study made a quantitative comparison of TCR alpha and beta repertoires among multiple tumor regions, matched nontumor lung and blood. The study linked features of the TCR repertoire to counts of nonsynonymous mutations, which were determined by whole-exome sequencing of tumor tissue. A strong correlation was found between TCR transcript counts in tumor regions and a T cell transcriptional module score from matched bulk RNA-seq. Summary of the overall study and its limitations: TCR-seq coverage of tumor T cells was estimated to be only about 7% for alpha chains and about 13% for beta chains. Confirming at a functional level the hypothesis that regional TCRs recognize regional mutations was considered to require additional single-cell paired TCR alpha and beta sequencing. The count of ubiquitous expanded TCRs correlated with the count of ubiquitous nonsynonymous mutations, and the count of regional expanded TCRs correlated with the count of regional nonsynonymous mutations. A correlation was observed between the number of expanded intratumoral alpha and beta TCRs and the tumor nonsynonymous mutation count.

Reading the label with the study, this specimen's time point is: sample taken at primary tumor resection. The donors were more than 60 patients from the lung TRACERx cohort who had early-stage, untreated non-small cell lung cancer. TCR sequencing used whole RNA extracted from tumor and nontumor lung tissue, or from cryopreserved PBMC samples, without cell sorting. Patients were selected for TCR sequencing only if sufficient RNA was available from at least two tumor regions. Before selection, tumor and adjacent nontumor lung specimens were reviewed by a lung pathologist. The receptor library was made with 5' RACE. Sequencer: NextSeq 500. The TCR library protocol attached a unique molecular identifier to each TCR cDNA molecule to allow correction of PCR and sequencing errors. As for how the authors treated the data: TCR identification, UMI-based error correction and CDR3 extraction were performed with Decombinator tools. Expanded TCRs were defined as those above a frequency of 2 per 1,000, corresponding to the top 1% of the tumor frequency distribution. Expanded tumor TCRs were classed as regional if statistically deemed absent (corrected P<0.05) from at least one tumor region, otherwise ubiquitous. Rényi diversity was computed with the R vegan package after subsampling each repertoire 100 times to 5,000 TCRs. CDR3 similarity networks were constructed using string-kernel similarity of amino acid triplets, with links drawn between CDR3s whose pairwise similarity was above 0.82. The public reads were reprocessed in TCRdb via fastp at Q25 and MiXCR, keeping in-frame beta chains. Under each unique CDR3 protein, matching rows form one entry showing the most common genes and DNA. For this entry, the V and J calls and clone size follow TCRdb and not the study's own pipeline. The sample data list roughly 28,000 distinct CDR3 sequences, and roughly 6.9% of these were observed just once. Clones ranked in the top ten supply approximately 24% of the sample.

As for this clonotype: Its recognized antigen is unknown. There are no base qualities to consult, and no much larger clone falls within one base.

CDR1 and CDR2 are read off the germline V gene as MGHRA and YSYEKL. Trimming at the junction amounts to 3 bases on V and 5 bases on J, and the germline ends lie 16 bases apart. Taken from cysteine to phenylalanine, the CDR3 has 15 residues. Left in the record is the CDR3 DNA by itself, 45 bases read in frame from the first base. The rearrangement combines TRBV4-1 with TRBJ1-2; possibly the D gene is TRBD1, per 6 matching bases. The sample in question was lung tumor tissue, obtained at surgery. The TCR comes from a male donor with early-stage non-small cell lung cancer. The bases read TGCGCCAGCAGCCAGGCCCTGGACAGAGTATATGGCTACACCTTC. The translation is CASSQALDRVYGYTF.